The 17 T cell receptor beta chains in this list originate from one sample, sequenced in a study of blood T cell repertoires in COVID-19. Here immunoSEQ multiplex PCR was the method, and the copy in TCRdb shows in-frame clones only, minus some. In the table there are 200,000 to 250,000 clones, around 90% of which are singletons. Sequencing was performed on peripheral blood. Receptors were obtained from a man in his 60s who had recovered from COVID-19.

This chain links TRBV7-2 with TRBJ2-1; TRBD1 aligns across 10 bases. CDR1 is SGHTA, CDR2 FQGNSA, per germline. V lost 6 bases to trimming and J lost 3 bases; unmatched junction nucleotides: 5. The CDR3 is made up of 15 amino acids. This CDR3 reads CASRRTGGNYNEQFF. CDR3 bases: TGTGCCAGCAGGAGGACAGGGGGAAACTACAATGAGCAGTTCTTC.

V gene TRBV18 combines with J gene TRBJ1-1, with TRBD1 matching 8 bases. This CDR3 is 17 amino acids long. The J segment lost 2 bases and the V segment lost 2 bases, leaving 10 bases of the junction unmatched. Germline CDR1 is KGHSH and CDR2 is LQKENI. The CDR3 bases are TGTGCCAGCTCACCAGATCAGGGGCAGGGGGCTAACACTGAAGCTTTCTTT. It encodes CASSPDQGQGANTEAFF.

The V gene is TRBV7-2, the J gene TRBJ2-1, with 9 bases identical to TRBD2. V lost 6 bases and J lost 4; bases outside the gene matches: 7. Germline assignment: CDR1 SGHTA and CDR2 FQGNSA. The CDR3 is 15 residues long. This CDR3 reads CASSSTSGRYNEQFF. The CDR3 DNA reads as TGTGCCAGCAGTTCCACTAGCGGGCGATACAATGAGCAGTTCTTC.

This clone was observed a few times. This sequence joins TRBV19 and TRBJ1-3; D ambiguous. V dropped 3 bases and J dropped 4 bases, with 10 bases sitting between them. CDR1 LNHDA and CDR2 SQIVND come from the germline V gene (reference sequence). The CDR3 loop spans 14 amino acids. The CDR3 sequence: CASSILGKGNTIYF. In DNA form, the CDR3 reads TGTGCCAGTAGTATCCTAGGAAAAGGAAACACCATATATTTT.

This clone was counted only a few times. CDR3: CATSREGLAYEQYF. CDR3 nucleotides: TGTGCCACCAGCAGGGAGGGACTAGCCTACGAGCAGTACTTC. J is TRBJ2-7 and V is TRBV15, with TRBD2 identical over 8 bases. This CDR3 is 14 amino acids long. V lost 3 bases to trimming and J lost 2 bases; unmatched junction nucleotides: 3. The V gene's germline CDR1 is LNHNV and CDR2 YYDKDF (reference sequence).

The chain combines TRBV4-2 with TRBJ2-3; 11 nucleotides line up with TRBD2. Germline lookup yields CDR1 LGHNA and CDR2 YNFKEQ. V shed 3 bases and J 4 bases; nucleotides not matched to a gene: 18. The CDR3 covers 20 residues. The CDR3 loop is CASSQPGQGSSGRAADTQYF. As DNA, the CDR3 is TGTGCCAGCAGCCAGCCTGGTCAGGGAAGTAGCGGGAGGGCCGCAGATACGCAGTATTTT.

The count of this clone is one. The chain carries TRBV29-1 and TRBJ2-1, with D uncertain. Germline loops: CDR1 SQVTM, CDR2 ANQGSEA. The V end was cut by 4 bases, the J end by 9 bases, with 13 bases between. The CDR3 is made up of 12 amino acids. CDR3 nucleotide sequence: TGCAGCGTTGGCTCTTCCCCGGGTGAGCAGTTCTTC. Its protein product is CSVGSSPGEQFF.

This chain links TRBV6-4 with TRBJ2-1, with 11 bases fitting TRBD2. The J segment lost 2 bases and the V segment lost 10 bases, leaving 13 bases of the junction unmatched. The CDR3 is made up of 17 amino acids. The germline gives CDR1 MRHNA, CDR2 SNTAGT. Here the CDR3 reads CATSGTSGRRAYNEQFF. The CDR3, as DNA: TGTGCCACCTCCGGGACTAGCGGACGTCGCGCCTACAATGAGCAGTTCTTC.

The V and J genes are TRBV11-1 and TRBJ1-1; D not certain. CDR3 length: 15 amino acids. Per germline, CDR1 SGHAT and CDR2 FQDESV (reference sequence). V lost 1 base and J 4 bases, leaving 13 bases between the germline ends. The CDR3 sequence is CASSLDRRGVTEAFF. The CDR3 nucleotides are TGTGCCAGCAGCTTAGATCGACGCGGGGTCACTGAAGCTTTCTTT.

The V call is TRBV5-1, the J call TRBJ1-2; 8 bases map to TRBD1. Per germline, CDR1 SGHRS and CDR2 YFSETQ. The CDR3 is 15 residues long. The J segment lost 10 bases and the V segment lost 4 bases, leaving 15 bases of the junction unmatched. The CDR3 loop reads CASSRSREGQEPYTF. CDR3 nucleotide sequence: TGCGCCAGCAGCCGCTCCCGAGAGGGACAGGAACCCTACACCTTC.

This chain joins TRBV5-1 and TRBJ2-1; the match to TRBD2 covers 10 bases. The CDR3 is made up of 14 amino acids. The V gene's germline CDR1 is SGHRS and CDR2 YFSETQ. V lost 9 bases, J lost 6 bases, and 9 bases stayed unmatched. The CDR3 sequence: CATRMTSGFNEQFF. CDR3 DNA sequence: TGCGCCACCCGGATGACTAGCGGGTTCAATGAGCAGTTCTTC.

This sequence joins TRBV24-1 and TRBJ2-7; 13 nucleotides line up with TRBD2. Germline V gene data show CDR1 as KGHDR and CDR2 as SFDVKD. This CDR3 comprises 16 residues. The V segment lost 1 base and the J segment 6 bases; nucleotides outside the gene matches: 5. Here the CDR3 DNA reads TGTGCCACCAGTGATTTAGGACTAGCGGGGGTTGGCGAGCAGTACTTC. Translated, it gives CATSDLGLAGVGEQYF.

The chain links TRBV4-3 to TRBJ2-7; D is possibly TRBD1 (5 bases). The CDR3 is 14 amino acids. The ends were cut back, 2 bases at V and 5 bases at J, with 13 bases in the middle. CDR1 LGHNA and CDR2 YSLEER come from the germline V gene. Here the CDR3 reads CASSQYFQGDEQYF. The CDR3 nucleotides read TGCGCCAGCAGCCAATATTTTCAGGGCGACGAGCAGTACTTC.

The chain is built from TRBV5-6 and TRBJ2-7; 10 bases fit TRBD1. The CDR3 contains 16 residues. The J segment lost 4 bases and the V segment lost 4 bases, leaving 11 bases of the junction unmatched. The germline CDR1 and CDR2 sequences are SGHDT and YYEEEE. CDR3 nucleotides: TGTGCCAGCAGCCCCTTGAGACAGGGGGCGCGTTACGAGCAGTACTTC. It yields the protein CASSPLRQGARYEQYF.

V is TRBV29-1 and J is TRBJ2-2, with D perhaps TRBD1 (5 bases). This CDR3 comprises 14 residues. In germline, CDR1 is SQVTM, CDR2 ANQGSEA. With 2 bases removed from V and 1 base from J, the gap between germline ends came to 8 bases. The CDR3 protein is CSVENRGNTGELFF. DNA for the CDR3: TGCAGCGTTGAAAATAGGGGGAACACCGGGGAGCTGTTTTTT.

The chain employs TRBV27 and TRBJ1-5, with TRBD1 as a possible D gene (6 bases). The CDR3 covers 14 residues. V dropped 5 bases and J dropped 4 bases, with 12 bases sitting between them. Germline assignment: CDR1 MNHEY and CDR2 SMNVEV (reference sequence). The CDR3 DNA reads as TGTGCCAGCAGTCTAAACAGGGCAAATCAGCCCCAGCATTTT. Its protein is CASSLNRANQPQHF.

CDR3 nucleotides: TGTGCCAGTAGTGCGGGACTAGCGGGAATGTACGAGCAGTACTTC. The encoded protein is CASSAGLAGMYEQYF. V usage is TRBV19 and J usage is TRBJ2-7; the match to TRBD2 covers 13 bases. After removal of 5 bases from V and 4 bases from J, the junction contained 5 bases not matched to a gene. The germline V gene has CDR1 LNHDA and CDR2 SQIVND (reference sequence). The CDR3 is 15 amino acids.